What follows are 10 T cell receptor beta chains derived from one specimen sequenced in a study of T cells in Graves' hyperthyroidism and ophthalmopathy. The TCR beta CDR3 regions underwent amplification using RNA transcripts as the source. The HTBI set primed first-round TCR CDR3 RT-PCR. TCRdb ran MiXCR on the multiplex PCR reads and lists one entry per CDR3 protein. The profile shows some 600,000 distinct CDR3 sequences, 46% of them singletons. Sequencing was performed on peripheral blood or thyroid tissue (not recorded which). Source of these receptors: a woman aged 18-29 years with Graves' hyperthyroidism.

The V call is TRBV20-1, the J call TRBJ1-2; D is perhaps TRBD1 (6 bases). The germline V gene encodes CDR1 DFQATT and CDR2 SNEGSKA (reference sequence). This CDR3 spans 14 amino acids. With 0 bases removed from V and 8 bases from J, the gap between germline ends came to 16 bases. The CDR3 protein is CSARDHQGYFGYTF. CDR3 sequence (DNA): TGCAGTGCTAGAGATCACCAGGGGTACTTCGGCTACACCTTC.

The chain joins TRBV4-1 to TRBJ2-5, with 10 bases matching TRBD2. The germline CDR1 and CDR2 sequences are MGHRA and YSYEKL. V trimming: 2 bases; J trimming: 6 bases; junction bases outside the gene matches: 9. This CDR3 has 16 amino acids. This chain's CDR3 is CASSQTTLSGRQTQYF. CDR3 DNA: TGCGCCAGCAGCCAAACGACGCTTAGCGGGAGGCAGACCCAGTACTTC.

This clonotype has a handful of counts. The chain joins TRBV5-1 to TRBJ2-7, with 9 nucleotides matching TRBD1. The germline V gene encodes CDR1 SGHRS and CDR2 YFSETQ. CDR3 length equals 15 residues. The V gene end was trimmed by 4 bases and the J gene end by 2 bases; junction bases not matched to a gene: 7. CDR3 in DNA: TGCGCCAGCAGCCACGGACAGGGGCCTACCTACGAGCAGTACTTC. The encoded protein is CASSHGQGPTYEQYF.

The V and J genes are TRBV2 and TRBJ1-2; TRBD1 matches 8 bases. V trimming: 8 bases; J trimming: 0 bases; junction bases outside the gene matches: 5. The CDR3 has 14 amino acids. In germline, CDR1 is SNHLY, CDR2 FYNNEI. The DNA of the CDR3 is TGTGCCAGCCGGGACAGGTTCACTAACTATGGCTACACCTTC. Its protein product is CASRDRFTNYGYTF.

This clonotype showed up many times. The chain uses TRBV24-1 and TRBJ1-5; possible D gene TRBD1, 6 bases. V was clipped by 2 bases and J by 2 bases, with 15 bases between them. CDR1 is KGHDR, CDR2 SFDVKD, per germline. CDR3 size: 17 residues. In DNA form, the CDR3 reads TGTGCCACCAGTGATTGGAGGACAGCCAAGGGCAATCAGCCCCAGCATTTT. Protein sequence: CATSDWRTAKGNQPQHF.

The J gene is TRBJ2-2, the V gene TRBV5-1, with 7 bases that match TRBD2. CDR1 is SGHRS and CDR2 is YFSETQ in the germline V gene. The V gene end was trimmed by 2 bases and the J gene end by 2 bases; junction bases not matched to a gene: 6. The CDR3 runs 16 residues. DNA of the CDR3: TGCGCCAGCAGCTTCATAGCGGGTATAAACACCGGGGAGCTGTTTTTT. It translates to CASSFIAGINTGELFF.

CDR3 DNA sequence: TGCAGTGCTAGTTCGTCGGGCTTTCCACAGAGGGAGACCCAGTACTTC. The encoded protein is CSASSSGFPQRETQYF. The chain has TRBV20-1 and TRBJ2-5; the D is unclear. Germline V gene sequence: CDR1 DFQATT, CDR2 SNEGSKA (reference sequence). CDR3 length: 16 residues. The germline V and J ends were trimmed by 3 bases and 5 bases, with 22 bases remaining between them.

This clonotype is a singleton in its sample. The chain couples TRBV25-1 to TRBJ1-5, with 9 bases aligning to TRBD1. This CDR3 region has 18 residues. Germline loops: CDR1 MGHDK, CDR2 SYGVNS. The V segment lost 6 bases and the J segment 0 bases; nucleotides outside the gene matches: 12. The CDR3 sequence is CASSPRQGVIGSNQPQHF. In DNA form, the CDR3 reads TGTGCCAGCAGCCCTCGACAGGGGGTTATAGGTAGCAATCAGCCCCAGCATTTT.

The J gene is TRBJ2-3, the V gene TRBV2; no clear D. V dropped 0 bases and J dropped 1 base, with 8 bases sitting between them. The CDR3 consists of 15 residues. Germline CDR1 reads SNHLY; CDR2 reads FYNNEI. The CDR3 protein is CASSEAGWGTDTQYF. DNA for the CDR3: TGTGCCAGCAGTGAAGCAGGATGGGGCACAGATACGCAGTATTTT.

This clonotype was picked up many times. The gene calls are TRBV7-2 and TRBJ1-5; no clear D gene. Germline CDR1 is SGHTA and CDR2 is FQGNSA. CDR3 length: 12 residues. With 3 bases removed from V and 6 bases from J, the gap between germline ends came to 6 bases. The CDR3 sequence is CASSFYGQPQHF. CDR3 nucleotides: TGTGCCAGCAGCTTCTACGGTCAGCCCCAGCATTTT.